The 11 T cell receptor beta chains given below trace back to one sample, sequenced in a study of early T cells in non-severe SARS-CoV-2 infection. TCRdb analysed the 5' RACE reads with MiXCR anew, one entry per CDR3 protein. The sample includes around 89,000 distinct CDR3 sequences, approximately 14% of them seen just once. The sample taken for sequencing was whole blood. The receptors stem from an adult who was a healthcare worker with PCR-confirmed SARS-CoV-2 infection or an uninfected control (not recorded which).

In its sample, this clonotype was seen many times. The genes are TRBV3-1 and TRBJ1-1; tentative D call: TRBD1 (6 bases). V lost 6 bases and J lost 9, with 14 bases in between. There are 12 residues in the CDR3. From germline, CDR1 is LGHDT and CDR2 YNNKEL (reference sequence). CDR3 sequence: CASRLPGTQAFF. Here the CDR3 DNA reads TGTGCCAGCAGGCTCCCCGGGACACAAGCTTTCTTT.

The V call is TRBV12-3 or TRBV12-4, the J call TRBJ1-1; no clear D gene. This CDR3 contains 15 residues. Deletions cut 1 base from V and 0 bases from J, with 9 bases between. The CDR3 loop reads CASSLVGNLNTEAFF. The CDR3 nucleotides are TGTGCCAGCAGTTTAGTTGGCAATTTGAACACTGAAGCTTTCTTT.

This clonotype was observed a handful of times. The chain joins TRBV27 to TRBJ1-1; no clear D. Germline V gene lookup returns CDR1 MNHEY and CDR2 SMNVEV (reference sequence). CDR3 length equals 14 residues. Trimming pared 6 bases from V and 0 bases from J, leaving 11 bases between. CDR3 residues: CASSLHAMNTEAFF. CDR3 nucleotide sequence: TGTGCCAGCAGCCTACATGCTATGAACACTGAAGCTTTCTTT.

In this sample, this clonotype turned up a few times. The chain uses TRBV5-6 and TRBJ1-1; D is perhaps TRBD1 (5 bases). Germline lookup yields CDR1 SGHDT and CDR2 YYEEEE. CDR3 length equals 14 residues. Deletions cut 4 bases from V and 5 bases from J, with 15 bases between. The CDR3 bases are TGTGCCAGCAGCCCGGGACGGACGGGGACTGAAGCTTTCTTT. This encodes CASSPGRTGTEAFF. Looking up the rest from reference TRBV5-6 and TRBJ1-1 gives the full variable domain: DAGVTQSPTHLIKTRGQQVTLRCSPKSGHDTVSWYQQALGQGPQFIFQYYEEEERQRGNFPDRFSGHQFPNYSSELNVNALLLGDSALYLCASSPGRTGTEAFFGQGTRLTVV.

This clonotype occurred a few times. CDR3 amino acids: CASSFTQGGDTQYF. In DNA, the CDR3 is TGTGCCAGCAGCTTTACCCAAGGCGGGGATACGCAGTATTTT. This chain links TRBV5-5 with TRBJ2-3; weak D call: TRBD2 (5 bases). The length of the CDR3 is 14 residues. Trimming shortened V by 2 bases and J by 6 bases, and 13 bases separated the two germline ends. Per germline, CDR1 SGHKS and CDR2 YYEKEE (reference sequence).

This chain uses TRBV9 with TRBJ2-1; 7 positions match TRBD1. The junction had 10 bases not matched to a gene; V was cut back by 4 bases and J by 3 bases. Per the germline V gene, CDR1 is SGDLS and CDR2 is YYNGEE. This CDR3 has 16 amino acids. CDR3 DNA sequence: TGTGCCAGCAGCTTCCGGACAGGTACAGGCTACAATGAGCAGTTCTTC. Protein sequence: CASSFRTGTGYNEQFF.

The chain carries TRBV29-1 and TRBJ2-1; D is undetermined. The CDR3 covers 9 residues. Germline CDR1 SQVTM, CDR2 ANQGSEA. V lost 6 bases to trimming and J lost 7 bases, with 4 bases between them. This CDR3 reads CSVRNEQFF. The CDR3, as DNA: TGCAGCGTACGAAATGAGCAGTTCTTC.

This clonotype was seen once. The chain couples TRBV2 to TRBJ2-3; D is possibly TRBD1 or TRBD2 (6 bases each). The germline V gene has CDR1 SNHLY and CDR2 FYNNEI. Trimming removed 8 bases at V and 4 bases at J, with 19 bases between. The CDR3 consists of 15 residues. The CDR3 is CASGLGGARADTQYF. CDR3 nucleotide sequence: TGTGCCAGCGGACTGGGGGGCGCTCGGGCAGATACGCAGTATTTT.

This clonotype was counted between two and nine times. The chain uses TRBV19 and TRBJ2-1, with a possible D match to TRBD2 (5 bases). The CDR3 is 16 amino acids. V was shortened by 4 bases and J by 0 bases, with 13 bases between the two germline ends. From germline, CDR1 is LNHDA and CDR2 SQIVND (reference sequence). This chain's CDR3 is CASSTRTRSSYNEQFF. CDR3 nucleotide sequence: TGTGCCAGTAGTACCAGGACTCGCAGCTCCTACAATGAGCAGTTCTTC.

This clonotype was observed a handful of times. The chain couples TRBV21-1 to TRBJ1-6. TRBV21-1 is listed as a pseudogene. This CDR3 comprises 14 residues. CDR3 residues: CASSCRYGNSPLHF. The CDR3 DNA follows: TGTGCCAGCAGCTGTCGTTATGGGAATTCACCCCTCCACTTT.

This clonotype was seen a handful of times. The CDR3 spells CASSFGSRAALYGYTF. As DNA, the CDR3 is TGTGCCAGCAGCTTCGGTTCGCGGGCTGCGCTCTATGGCTACACCTTC. J is TRBJ1-2 and V is TRBV5-6; no firm D call. V was cut by 2 bases and J by 4 bases, with 18 bases left in between. The CDR3 has 16 amino acids. In germline, CDR1 is SGHDT, CDR2 YYEEEE.